This T cell receptor beta chain was found in a study of CD8 T cells in ankylosing spondylitis. Study-level results: CD8+ by phenotype, disease-linked clones were relatively rare in peripheral blood. Seemingly characteristic of ankylosing spondylitis blood was a TCR beta motif consisting of 7 or 8 highly homologous variants. Some motif variants were previously reported in reactive arthritis synovial fluid and blood. Reportedly, disease-linked clones are significantly enriched in ankylosing spondylitis patients' matched synovial fluid.

Points on this clonotype: Its antigen is as yet unknown.

Libraries of TCR beta came from quantitative 5'-RACE with molecular barcodes. MiXCR was run by TCRdb on the 5' RACE reads, yielding one entry per CDR3 protein. The profile shows approximately 400,000 distinct CDR3 sequences, about 15% of them singletons. Germline CDR1 reads SGHDT; CDR2 reads YYEEEE. Deletions cut 0 bases from V and 9 bases from J, with 10 bases between. The CDR3 has 13 amino acids. Sequences were obtained from blood, either unsorted or a sorted T cell fraction (not recorded which). The V and J genes are TRBV5-6 and TRBJ2-1; tentatively, D is TRBD2 (6 bases). The clonotype originates from a male donor with ankylosing spondylitis. The CDR3 loop is CASSLAAGGEQFF. CDR3 sequence (DNA): TGTGCCAGCAGCTTGGCAGCCGGGGGTGAGCAGTTCTTC.